The clone carrying this T cell receptor (beta chain) was counted only a few times. Its antigen is still unknown. The data are from a study of CD8+CD57+ T cells in acquired aplastic anemia. Study context: Healthy donor CD4+ samples were sequenced to a depth that averaged around 11 million reads. General study points: The same twenty-nine CD8+ CDR3 sequences occurred in patients and in controls. Patients showed no significant difference from controls in CD8+ Simpson's diversity.

V was shortened by 3 bases and J by 5 bases, with 2 bases between the two germline ends. Germline CDR1 MGHRA, CDR2 YSYEKL. The CDR3 is made up of 12 amino acids. Researchers used genomic DNA as the template to profile TCR beta VDJ and CDR3. TCRdb analysed the reads with MiXCR anew, one entry per CDR3 protein. The table shows 74,000 or so distinct CDR3 sequences, with around 50% occurring only once. The sequence derives from a human donor in good health, serving as a control. The sample comprised sorted CD4+, CD8+, or CD8+CD57+ T cells (not recorded which) from PBMCs. V usage is TRBV4-1 and J usage is TRBJ1-6; D gene unclear. The CDR3 region has the DNA TGCGCCAGCAGCCACAATAATTCACCCCTCCACTTT. Protein: CASSHNNSPLHF.